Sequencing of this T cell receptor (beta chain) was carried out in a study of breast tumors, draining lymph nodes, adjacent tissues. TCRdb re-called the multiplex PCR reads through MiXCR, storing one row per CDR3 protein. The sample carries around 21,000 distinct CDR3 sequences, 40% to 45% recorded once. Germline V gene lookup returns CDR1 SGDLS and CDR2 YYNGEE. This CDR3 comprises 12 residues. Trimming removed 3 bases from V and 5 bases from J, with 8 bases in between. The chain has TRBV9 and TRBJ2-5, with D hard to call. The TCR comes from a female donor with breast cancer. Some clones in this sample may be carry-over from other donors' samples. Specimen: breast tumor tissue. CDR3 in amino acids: CASSALGETQYF. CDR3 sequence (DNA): TGTGCCAGCAGCGCTCTAGGGGAGACCCAGTACTTC.